This TCR beta chain was found in a study of T cells in Graves' hyperthyroidism and ophthalmopathy. Fresh peripheral blood, 7.5 to 10 ml of it, supplied the PBMCs. This clonotype has a handful of counts. Germline values: CDR1 GTSNPN, CDR2 SVGIG (reference sequence). This CDR3 has 13 residues. V gave up 5 bases and J gave up 5 bases; unmatched junction bases: 5. The TCR beta CDR3 regions underwent amplification using RNA transcripts as the source. With the HTBI primer set, the TCR CDR3 went through a first round of RT-PCR. MiXCR, run by TCRdb on the multiplex PCR reads, gives a single entry per CDR3 protein. The sample lists over 200,000 distinct CDR3 sequences; about 14% were seen once.

This sequence was found in a woman in her thirties or forties with Graves' hyperthyroidism that later progressed to Graves' ophthalmopathy. The rearrangement joins TRBV30 to TRBJ2-3, with TRBD2 matching 9 bases. What was sequenced was blood. CDR3 sequence reads: CAWSSGNVDTQYF. In DNA, the CDR3 is TGTGCCTGGTCTAGCGGGAATGTAGATACGCAGTATTTT. The full variable domain, with the rest looked up from reference TRBV30 and TRBJ2-3, is SQTIHQWPATLVQPVGSPLSLECTVEGTSNPNLYWYRQAAGRGLQLLFYSVGIGQISSEVPQNLSASRPQDRQFILSSKKLLLSDSGFYLCAWSSGNVDTQYFGPGTRLTVL.